This TCR beta chain comes out of a study of blood T cells in healthy people across ages. Background on the study: Per every two T cells, about one barcoded beta molecule was captured by template switching.

Of note for this clonotype: An end of the junction does not agree with germline; a read error may underlie this.

The CDR3 consists of 14 residues. Per germline, CDR1 SEHNR and CDR2 FQNEAQ (reference sequence). Every participating donor contributed 7.5 to 10 milliliters of peripheral blood through a draw. A J-beta primer mix and a sample-barcoded 5' primer were used in a second PCR of about 7 to 12 cycles. Each cDNA was tagged by a template-switch adaptor containing 12 random nucleotides. TCRdb called the 5' RACE reads again in MiXCR, with one record for every CDR3 protein. The sample has over 500,000 distinct CDR3 sequences; 25% to 35% are singletons. These sequences were also reported in another study, on T cells of mothers and their children. This second report adds: Reads obtained per mother exceeded 10 million TCR beta CDR3 reads, with about 3 million obtained per child.

Sample: blood. This TCR came from a boy younger than 10 in good health. The J gene is TRBJ1-5, the V gene TRBV7-9; maybe TRBD1 (6 bases). The CDR3 sequence is CASSFTGPNHPQHF. CDR3 nucleotide sequence: TGTGCCAGCAGCTTTACAGGGCCTAATCACCCCCAGCATTTT.